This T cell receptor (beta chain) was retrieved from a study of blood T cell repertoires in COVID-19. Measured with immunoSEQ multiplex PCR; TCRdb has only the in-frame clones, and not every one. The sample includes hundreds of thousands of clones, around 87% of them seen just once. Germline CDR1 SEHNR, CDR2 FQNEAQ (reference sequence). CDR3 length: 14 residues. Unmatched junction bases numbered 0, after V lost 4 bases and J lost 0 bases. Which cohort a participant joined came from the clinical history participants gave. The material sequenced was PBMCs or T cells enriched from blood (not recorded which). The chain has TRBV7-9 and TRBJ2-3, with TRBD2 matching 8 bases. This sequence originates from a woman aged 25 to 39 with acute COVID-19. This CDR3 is CASSSGGSTDTQYF. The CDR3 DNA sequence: TGTGCCAGCAGCTCGGGGGGGAGCACAGATACGCAGTATTTT.